A selection of T cell receptor beta chains follows, all from one sample in a study of shared clonotypes between healthy human individuals. The assay was immunoSEQ multiplex PCR, and TCRdb's table has in-frame clones only and misses some. This sample has hundreds of thousands of clones, with about 92% found just once. What was sequenced was naive CD8+ T cells sorted from blood. All receptors derive from a man aged 25 to 40 in good health. CDR3s include the opening cysteine and the closing phenylalanine or tryptophan. Each record gives: V gene, D gene, clone size, J gene, CDR3 DNA, CDR3 protein. A D gene is named only where the DNA matches it firmly. Only some rows state a clone size, as once, few, many or a class for expanded clones.

TRBV11-2,TRBD2,-,TRBJ2-1,TGTGCCAGCAGCTTACACGGGACTAGCGGGAGTGCCCTGCGCAATGAGCAGTTCTTC,CASSLHGTSGSALRNEQFF
TRBV5-1,-,-,TRBJ2-7,TGCGCCAGCAGCTTGGTTTCGGGAATCTACGAGCAGTACTTC,CASSLVSGIYEQYF
TRBV28,-,-,TRBJ1-1,TGTGCCAGCAGTGCTACAGGGAAGAACTTAGGTGAAGCTTTCTTT,CASSATGKNLGEAFF
TRBV4-3,-,-,TRBJ2-1,TGCGCCAGCAGCCAAGGTACCAGTCCCTACAATGAGCAGTTCTTC,CASSQGTSPYNEQFF
TRBV5-1,TRBD1,-,TRBJ2-7,TGCGCCAGCAGCTTGAGAGGGGGCGCTTCCTACGAGCAGTACTTC,CASSLRGGASYEQYF
TRBV6-6,-,few,TRBJ1-1,TGTGCCAGCAGTACGTGGACAGAGAACACTGAAGCTTTCTTT,CASSTWTENTEAFF
TRBV4-1,-,-,TRBJ2-7,TGCGCCAGCAGCACCGTCCTAGCGCCCACCTACGAGCAGTACTTC,CASSTVLAPTYEQYF
TRBV7-9,TRBD1,-,TRBJ1-4,TGTGCCAGCAGCTCAAATACAGGGGAGGCGACTAATGAAAAACTGTTTTTT,CASSSNTGEATNEKLFF
TRBV10-3,-,few,TRBJ2-1,TGTGCCATCAGTGAGTACAGGGAGAGGAATGAGCAGTTCTTC,CAISEYRERNEQFF
TRBV28,-,-,TRBJ1-2,TGTGCCAGCAGTATGGCTTATGGGGGCGTCCATGGCTACACCTTC,CASSMAYGGVHGYTF
TRBV7-9,-,-,TRBJ2-1,TGTGCCAGCAGCCTGGGCGGATTGTACAATGAGCAGTTCTTC,CASSLGGLYNEQFF
TRBV28,-,-,TRBJ1-2,TGTGCCAGCAGTTCCCCCGCGGGCCCTGGCTACACCTTC,CASSSPAGPGYTF
TRBV28,-,-,TRBJ2-1,TGTGCCAGCAGTTTATCGGTCTACGATGAGCAGTTCTTC,CASSLSVYDEQFF
TRBV7-9,TRBD1,-,TRBJ2-7,TGTGCCAGCAGCTTTTCGGGACAGGTAACCATGAACTACGAGCAGTACTTC,CASSFSGQVTMNYEQYF
TRBV10-3,-,once,TRBJ2-7,TGTGCCATCAGTCAACCGGGACCCAGGGAATACGAGCAGTACTTC,CAISQPGPREYEQYF
TRBV29-1,-,-,TRBJ1-2,TGCAGCGTTGAAGGTTTAGACAGCCACTATGGCTACACCTTC,CSVEGLDSHYGYTF
TRBV5-4,-,-,TRBJ2-7,TGTGCCAGCAGCGATTTGGGGGGCGCGGCCTACGAGCAGTACTTC,CASSDLGGAAYEQYF
TRBV27,-,-,TRBJ2-1,TGTGCCAGCAGTTTGGGTGGGAGGGGGCGTGAGCAGTTCTTC,CASSLGGRGREQFF
TRBV7-9,TRBD2,-,TRBJ2-5,TGTGCCAGCAGCTCGGGACTAGCGGGATGGGAGACCCAGTACTTC,CASSSGLAGWETQYF
TRBV27,-,-,TRBJ2-1,TGTGCCAGCAGTTTAAGGCAGGCGTACAATGAGCAGTTCTTC,CASSLRQAYNEQFF
TRBV6-4,-,-,TRBJ2-7,TGTGCCAGCAGTGCCTCCCTACTCGTACTATCCCCGAGCTCCTACGAGCAGTACTTC,CASSASLLVLSPSSYEQYF
TRBV18,TRBD1,-,TRBJ2-7,TGTGCCAGCTCACCAGAGGGACAGTCAAAAGGCTACGAGCAGTACTTC,CASSPEGQSKGYEQYF
TRBV6-6,-,-,TRBJ2-7,TGTGCCAGCAGCGACCTCGGGGGTTCTTACGAGCAGTACTTC,CASSDLGGSYEQYF
TRBV27,-,-,TRBJ1-2,TGTGCCAGTTCCCTACTGGGGTTCCCATATGGCTACACCTTC,CASSLLGFPYGYTF
TRBV27,-,-,TRBJ2-7,TGTGCCAGCAGTTTATCGGGCCCTCCGTCCGAGCAGTACTTC,CASSLSGPPSEQYF
TRBV19,-,-,TRBJ2-1,TGTGCCAGTAATCCCATCCCCTCCCTGGACAATGAGCAGTTCTTC,CASNPIPSLDNEQFF
TRBV7-7,TRBD1,-,TRBJ2-2,TGTGCTAGCAGCTTTCGGCCCACCAAGGGACAGGGGGCTGCCGGGGAGCTGTTTTTT,CASSFRPTKGQGAAGELFF
TRBV2,-,once,TRBJ2-7,TGTGCCAGCAGTGAATTCCCAGATACCTACGAGCAGTACTTC,CASSEFPDTYEQYF
TRBV29-1,-,-,TRBJ2-5,TGCAGCGTTGAAGGCGACGAGACCCAGTACTTC,CSVEGDETQYF
TRBV7-9,-,-,TRBJ2-6,TGTGCCAGCAGCTTGGTTAGCTCTGGGGCCAACGTCCTGACTTTC,CASSLVSSGANVLTF
TRBV25-1,-,-,TRBJ2-1,TGTGCCAGCAGTGAATCTCGGTATGGGAGAAAGGGGTACAATGAGCAGTTCTTC,CASSESRYGRKGYNEQFF
TRBV7-3,-,-,TRBJ2-5,TGTGCCAGCAGCTTAGGCGGTGGACAAGAGACCCAGTACTTC,CASSLGGGQETQYF